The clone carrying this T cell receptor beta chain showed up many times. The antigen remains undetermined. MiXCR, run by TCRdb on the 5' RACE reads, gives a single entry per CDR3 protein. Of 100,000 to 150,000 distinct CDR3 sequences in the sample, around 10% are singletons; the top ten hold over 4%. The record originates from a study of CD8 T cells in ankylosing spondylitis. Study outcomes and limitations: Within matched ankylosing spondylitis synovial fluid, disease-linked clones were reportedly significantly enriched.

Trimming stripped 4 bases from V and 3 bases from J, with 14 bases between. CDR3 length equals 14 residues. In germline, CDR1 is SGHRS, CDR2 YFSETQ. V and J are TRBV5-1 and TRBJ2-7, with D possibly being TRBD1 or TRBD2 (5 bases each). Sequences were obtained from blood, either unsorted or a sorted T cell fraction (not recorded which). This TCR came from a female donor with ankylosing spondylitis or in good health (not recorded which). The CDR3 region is CASSPRDQYYEQYF. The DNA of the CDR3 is TGCGCCAGCAGCCCCCGGGACCAATACTACGAGCAGTACTTC.